This T cell receptor (beta chain) was identified in a study of OX40 agonist ivuxolimab in advanced cancers. On this clone itself: Its target is not known.

Profiling relied on immunoSEQ multiplex PCR, and the TCRdb table lists in-frame clones only, not all of them. This table has 45,000 or so clones, over 80% appearing once. Trimming took 5 bases from V and 7 from J, leaving 17 bases between them. The CDR3 is 15 residues long. The germline CDR1 and CDR2 sequences are SGHAT and FQNNGV. Overall study results and limits: In CD8+ T cells, expanded clones were on average more numerous than in CD4+.

This TCR came from an adult with an advanced solid tumor such as melanoma, head and neck, liver or kidney cancer. The V gene is TRBV11-2, the J gene TRBJ1-4, with D possibly being TRBD1 (6 bases). Sequenced material: CD4+ or CD8+ T cells sorted from blood, taken in a trial of the OX40 agonist ivuxolimab. The CDR3 loop reads CASSRGGGLSEKLFF. The DNA of the CDR3 is TGTGCCAGCAGCCGCGGGGGGGGGCTGAGTGAAAAACTGTTTTTT.